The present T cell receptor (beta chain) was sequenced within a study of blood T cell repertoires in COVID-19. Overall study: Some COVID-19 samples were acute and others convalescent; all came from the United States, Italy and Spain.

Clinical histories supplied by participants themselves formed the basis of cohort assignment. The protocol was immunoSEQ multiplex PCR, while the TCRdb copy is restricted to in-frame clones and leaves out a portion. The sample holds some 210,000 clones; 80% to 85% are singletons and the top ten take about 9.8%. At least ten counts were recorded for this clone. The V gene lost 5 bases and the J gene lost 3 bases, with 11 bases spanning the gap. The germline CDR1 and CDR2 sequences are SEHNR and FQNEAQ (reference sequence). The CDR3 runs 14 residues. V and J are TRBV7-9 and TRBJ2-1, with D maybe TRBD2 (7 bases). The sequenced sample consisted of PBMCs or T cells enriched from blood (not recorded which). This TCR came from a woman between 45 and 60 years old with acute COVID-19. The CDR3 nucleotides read TGTGCCAGCAGCGTAGGGGGGGTCTACAATGAGCAGTTCTTC. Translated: CASSVGGVYNEQFF.